This TCR beta chain was captured in a study of cytotoxic CD8 clonotypes in ibrutinib-treated CLL (dated by TCRdb to about 2021). About the investigation overall: The cohort included approximately 15 treatment-naive and fewer than 12 relapsed/refractory patients; 17 were IGHV unmutated. Partial responses were observed in approximately 24 patients and complete responses in 2; after a median follow-up of roughly 62 months, remission was maintained in 15 or so patients and progression was observed in around twelve. Response samples were obtained after a median of 12 months of treatment, with a range of roughly 6 to 40 months. On average, each sample yielded hundreds of thousands of productive templates and over 90,000 productive rearrangements. Longitudinal samples were available for about 30% of the 86 trial participants. Cryopreserved peripheral blood mononuclear cells were obtained before treatment, at response, and at either sustained remission or disease progression. Every remission and progressive disease sample was obtained while ibrutinib was still being received by the patients. The research as a whole found: Sampling times were not matched between sustained-remission and progressing patients, and lymph node repertoires were not studied. Clonality increased at ibrutinib response, stayed stable in sustained remission, and fell back toward baseline at progression. Baseline clonality was found to be higher than that of age-matched healthy donors and was strongly correlated with circulating CD8+ T-cell counts. Public clonotypes were rare and either shrank or stayed stable during treatment, and the rise in clonality at ibrutinib response reflected expansion of private clonotypes.

Details on this clone: Its antigen is not yet known. No base qualities exist here, and no much larger clone lies one base off it.

On a MiSeq, deep resolution sequencing aimed for a depth between 1 in 1 million and 1 in 200,000 T cells, with each clonotype covered about 9.2x on average. TCR beta libraries were generated with the immunoSEQ hsTCRB Kit. The paper's data handling went like this. Data were analyzed with ImmunoSEQ Data Assistant and ImmunoSEQ Analyzer, with V, D and J genes assigned per IMGT definitions. Clonality, which ranges from 0 to 1, was calculated as one minus the normalized Shannon entropy of productive rearrangement frequencies. Public clonotype analysis was restricted to overrepresented clonotypes comprising at least 0.05% of each patient's repertoire. Roughly 13 age-matched healthy donor repertoires from immuneACCESS were used as controls for clonality. This is the immuneACCESS table as TCRdb keeps it, with only in-frame sequences that have V and J called. A part of the clones is gone; compared with another copy, unresolved V genes explain less than half, and the rest is unexplained. The V and J calls and clone size are taken from that table; D and trimming were inferred from the DNA. In this sample the table shows 150,000 to 200,000 clones, 70% to 90% of which occur a single time. Roughly 3% of the sample comes from the top ten.

The intended sense of this specimen's time point label: progressive disease on ibrutinib. For TCR beta library preparation, about 1.8 micrograms of genomic DNA were isolated from cryopreserved PBMCs. Longitudinal blood samples from CLL patients on ibrutinib monotherapy were analyzed using high-throughput TCR beta sequencing. Patients were enrolled in a phase 2 open-label single-center ibrutinib monotherapy trial. CDR1 MGHRA and CDR2 YSYEKL are derived from the germline V gene. From cysteine to phenylalanine, the CDR3 is 17 amino acids long. Kept here is only the CDR3 DNA, which spans 51 bases and is read in frame from base 1. For this chain, trimming is 4 bases at the V end and 0 bases at the J end, and the number of junction bases without a gene match is 8.

The sequencing used PBMCs, collected at disease progression, from a patient treated with ibrutinib. The sequence links TRBV4-1 to TRBJ2-3, with 9 central nucleotides matching TRBD1. This TCR was sampled from a human donor with chronic lymphocytic leukemia. The CDR3: CASSPRTGTGSTDTQYF. The DNA is as follows: TGCGCCAGCAGCCCTCGGACCGGGACAGGGAGCACAGATACGCAGTATTTT.